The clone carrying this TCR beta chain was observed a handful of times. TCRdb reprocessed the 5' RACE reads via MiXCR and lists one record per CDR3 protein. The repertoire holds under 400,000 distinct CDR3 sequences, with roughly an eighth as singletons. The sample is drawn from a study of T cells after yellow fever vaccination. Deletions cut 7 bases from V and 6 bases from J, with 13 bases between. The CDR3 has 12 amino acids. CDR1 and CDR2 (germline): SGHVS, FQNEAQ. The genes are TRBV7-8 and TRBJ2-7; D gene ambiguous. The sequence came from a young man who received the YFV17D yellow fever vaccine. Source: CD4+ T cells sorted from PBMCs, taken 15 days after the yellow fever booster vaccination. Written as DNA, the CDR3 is TGTGCCAGCACCCGACCTGGGGTCGAGCAGTACTTC. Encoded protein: CASTRPGVEQYF.